The 28 T cell receptor beta chains below were found in one sample sequenced in a study of blood T cell repertoires in COVID-19. This table comes from immunoSEQ multiplex PCR, and its TCRdb copy is limited to in-frame clones, with some not included. The table records 380,000 or so clones, approximately 87% of them present only once. Sequencing input: PBMCs or T cells enriched from blood (not recorded which). Every receptor here comes from a woman in her twenties or thirties with acute COVID-19.

The V call is TRBV2, the J call TRBJ1-1; 7 nucleotides agree with TRBD1. The germline V gene encodes CDR1 SNHLY and CDR2 FYNNEI. CDR3 size: 17 residues. V lost 7 bases to trimming and J lost 1 base; unmatched junction nucleotides: 15. In DNA form, the CDR3 reads TGTGCCAGCAAATCCTCAGGGGGACGGACTGGGAACACTGAAGCTTTCTTT. Protein product: CASKSSGGRTGNTEAFF.

The genes are TRBV30 and TRBJ1-5, with D possibly matching TRBD1 (5 bases). Germline CDR1 is GTSNPN and CDR2 is SVGIG (reference sequence). Between the trimmed V and J ends, which lost 2 bases and 7 bases, there was a span of 12 bases. The CDR3 loop spans 13 amino acids. CDR3 coding DNA: TGTGCCTGGAGTCTGGGGGGAACGCAGCCCCAGCATTTT. Its protein product is CAWSLGGTQPQHF.

The chain uses TRBV4-2 and TRBJ1-4; 9 positions match TRBD1. The length of the CDR3 is 16 residues. With V trimmed by 3 bases and J by 5 bases, 7 bases remained unmatched. Germline values: CDR1 LGHNA, CDR2 YNFKEQ. This chain's CDR3 is CASSQALGQGNEKLFF. The CDR3, as DNA: TGTGCCAGCAGCCAGGCCCTGGGACAGGGAAATGAAAAACTGTTTTTT.

CDR3: CATSDLSGGSSYNEQFF. As DNA, the CDR3 is TGTGCCACCAGTGATTTAAGCGGGGGGTCCTCCTACAATGAGCAGTTCTTC. The rearrangement joins TRBV24-1 to TRBJ2-1; 9 positions match TRBD2. Germline V gene lookup returns CDR1 KGHDR and CDR2 SFDVKD. The V and J ends lost 1 base and 0 bases, in that order; junction bases with no gene match: 3. The CDR3 is 17 amino acids.

The CDR3 DNA reads TGTGCCAGCAGCCCGGGACACAACACTGAAGCTTTCTTT. Its translation: CASSPGHNTEAFF. V is TRBV7-3 and J is TRBJ1-1; the D gene is possibly TRBD1 (6 bases). Germline V gene lookup returns CDR1 SGHTA and CDR2 FQGTGA. V was cut by 5 bases and J by 2 bases, with 9 bases left in between. The CDR3 totals 13 residues.

With respect to this clone: A junction boundary mismatches the germline segment, possibly from a read error. The chain employs TRBV29-1 and TRBJ1-1; D is undetermined. Germline-derived CDR1 and CDR2 are SQVTM and ANQGSEA. The CDR3 runs to 13 residues. The CDR3 DNA is TGTGGCGCCTTAGGAGACGTCAGCACTGAAGCTTTCTTT. The encoded protein is CGALGDVSTEAFF.

This clone has only a few counts. The chain is built from TRBV28 and TRBJ2-2, with a tentative D call TRBD1 (6 bases). Germline V lookup: CDR1 MDHEN, CDR2 SYDVKM. CDR3 length equals 15 residues. V was clipped by 6 bases and J by 4 bases, with 15 bases between them. Written as DNA, the CDR3 is TGTGCCAGCAGATCAGGGGCTAGGAGCACCGGGGAGCTGTTTTTT. Amino acids: CASRSGARSTGELFF.

The V call is TRBV5-5, the J call TRBJ2-5, with 8 bases that match TRBD1. The CDR3 loop spans 16 amino acids. V shed 4 bases, J shed 2 bases, and the junction held 10 bases outside the gene matches. In germline, CDR1 is SGHKS, CDR2 YYEKEE (reference sequence). The CDR3 nucleotides are TGTGCCAGCAGCCCCTATTCAGGGGGCCGTCAAGAGACCCAGTACTTC. Protein sequence: CASSPYSGGRQETQYF.

This clone was counted a single time. The chain employs TRBV9 and TRBJ1-5; the D is unclear. The CDR3 length is 14 residues. The germline V gene encodes CDR1 SGDLS and CDR2 YYNGEE. Deletions cut 0 bases from V and 0 bases from J, with 4 bases between. This CDR3 reads CASSVAGSNQPQHF. The CDR3 DNA sequence: TGTGCCAGCAGCGTAGCGGGTAGCAATCAGCCCCAGCATTTT.

The chain uses TRBV18 and TRBJ2-7; D perhaps matches TRBD1 (6 bases). CDR1 and CDR2 (germline): KGHSH, LQKENI. V lost 4 bases and J 7 bases, leaving 20 bases between the germline ends. This CDR3 has 15 amino acids. The CDR3 reads CASSRGTLGGGEQYF. The CDR3 DNA sequence: TGTGCCAGCTCACGGGGGACACTTGGAGGCGGGGAGCAGTACTTC.

The chain uses TRBV19 and TRBJ2-1; TRBD2 is a possible D gene (6 bases). The ends were cut back, 5 bases at V and 8 bases at J, with 13 bases in the middle. The germline CDR1 and CDR2 sequences are LNHDA and SQIVND (reference sequence). The CDR3 has 13 amino acids. The CDR3 sequence: CASSSTPGDEQFF. The DNA for the CDR3 is TGTGCCAGTAGTTCGACTCCGGGGGATGAGCAGTTCTTC.

This chain uses TRBV5-1 with TRBJ1-6; tentatively, D is TRBD1 (6 bases). This CDR3 contains 15 residues. Germline V gene lookup returns CDR1 SGHRS and CDR2 YFSETQ. V gave up 0 bases and J gave up 9 bases, with 13 bases separating them. The CDR3 DNA reads TGCGCCAGCAGCTTGGAGCAGGGGATGAGTTCACCCCTCCACTTT. Translated: CASSLEQGMSSPLHF.

V gene TRBV5-1 combines with J gene TRBJ2-1; 7 bases match TRBD2. CDR3 length equals 12 residues. V shed 7 bases, J shed 3 bases, and the junction held 1 base outside the gene matches. The germline V gene has CDR1 SGHRS and CDR2 YFSETQ. The CDR3 region is CASRGVYNEQFF. Here the CDR3 DNA reads TGCGCCAGCCGGGGGGTCTACAATGAGCAGTTCTTC.

This sequence joins TRBV7-9 and TRBJ2-3; 9 positions match TRBD2. Germline trimming cut 5 bases from V and 0 bases from J; bases unmatched to any gene: 3. Germline V gene data show CDR1 as SEHNR and CDR2 as FQNEAQ (reference sequence). The CDR3 has 15 amino acids. The CDR3 DNA sequence: TGTGCCAGCAGCCGACTAGCGGAAAGCACAGATACGCAGTATTTT. Protein: CASSRLAESTDTQYF.

J is TRBJ1-1 and V is TRBV2, with 7 nucleotides matching TRBD1. From germline, CDR1 is SNHLY and CDR2 FYNNEI. The CDR3 covers 14 residues. V shed 5 bases and J 5 bases; nucleotides not matched to a gene: 8. CDR3 DNA sequence: TGTGCCAGCAGTACCGGGACAGAGTATACTGAAGCTTTCTTT. Translated, it gives CASSTGTEYTEAFF.

The V and J genes are TRBV10-3 and TRBJ1-1; 7 bases are a match to TRBD1. The J segment lost 0 bases and the V segment lost 0 bases, leaving 1 base of the junction unmatched. This CDR3 contains 15 residues. Germline V gene data show CDR1 as ENHRY and CDR2 as SYGVKD. CDR3 sequence (DNA): TGTGCCATCAGTGAGTCGGGACAGATGAACACTGAAGCTTTCTTT. Its protein is CAISESGQMNTEAFF.

V gene TRBV13 combines with J gene TRBJ1-5; TRBD1 might be the D (5 bases). There are 17 residues in the CDR3. Trimming cost V 0 bases and J 3 bases, with 15 bases left between them. Germline CDR1 and CDR2: PRHDT and FYEKMQ (reference sequence). The CDR3 is CASSLGPIDRNNQPQHF. CDR3 in DNA: TGTGCCAGCAGCTTAGGTCCGATCGACAGAAACAATCAGCCCCAGCATTTT.

The V and J genes are TRBV19 and TRBJ2-7, with 12 bases matching TRBD2. Trimming cost V 5 bases and J 0 bases; bases outside gene matches: 2. Germline V gene sequence: CDR1 LNHDA, CDR2 SQIVND (reference sequence). This CDR3 spans 15 amino acids. In DNA, the CDR3 is TGTGCCAGTAGTTTGGGACTAGCGGGCTCCTACGAGCAGTACTTC. Its protein is CASSLGLAGSYEQYF.

The chain employs TRBV19 and TRBJ1-2, with a weak D call TRBD1 (5 bases). The V gene's germline CDR1 is LNHDA and CDR2 SQIVND (reference sequence). The CDR3 covers 15 residues. Trimming stripped 3 bases from V and 4 bases from J, with 15 bases between. CDR3 in amino acids: CASSISQRGSYGYTF. For the CDR3, the DNA is TGTGCCAGTAGTATTAGTCAGCGGGGGTCCTATGGCTACACCTTC. The whole variable domain, remainder taken from reference TRBV19 and TRBJ1-2, is DGGITQSPKYLFRKEGQNVTLSCEQNLNHDAMYWYRQDPGQGLRLIYYSQIVNDFQKGDIAEGYSVSREKKESFPLTVTSAQKNPTAFYLCASSISQRGSYGYTFGSGTRLTVV.

The CDR3 nucleotides read TGTGCCAGCACTTCGGGACACCTCACAGATACGCAGTATTTT. Protein: CASTSGHLTDTQYF. V gene TRBV6-5 combines with J gene TRBJ2-3, with a weak D call TRBD1 (6 bases). This CDR3 has 14 residues. CDR1 and CDR2 (germline): MNHEY, SVGAGI. V lost 7 bases and J lost 2, with 13 bases in between.

This chain links TRBV27 with TRBJ1-6; perhaps TRBD1 as D (5 bases). This CDR3 contains 19 residues. CDR1 MNHEY and CDR2 SMNVEV come from the germline V gene (reference sequence). Trimming shortened V by 2 bases and J by 5 bases, and 22 bases separated the two germline ends. CDR3 DNA: TGTGCCAGCAGTTTACAGGCGGGGCCATCCTTTGGCAATAATTCACCCCTCCACTTT. This encodes CASSLQAGPSFGNNSPLHF.

To note about this clone: An end of the junction does not agree with germline; a read error may underlie this. V and J are TRBV28 and TRBJ1-6; 9 bases line up with TRBD1. The CDR3 has 16 residues. Germline CDR1 and CDR2: MDHEN and SYDVKM. CDR3 sequence: CASSLELGQGNSPLYF. The CDR3 nucleotides are TGTGCCAGCAGTTTAGAACTGGGACAGGGTAATTCACCCCTCTACTTT.

The V and J genes are TRBV5-1 and TRBJ2-5, with 7 bases that match TRBD2. The CDR3 covers 16 residues. Losses at the gene ends were 0 bases for V and 5 bases for J; bases not matched to a gene: 10. The germline CDR1 and CDR2 sequences are SGHRS and YFSETQ. The CDR3 is CASSLGWSSGRETQYF. The CDR3 DNA reads as TGCGCCAGCAGCTTGGGGTGGTCTAGCGGTCGGGAGACCCAGTACTTC.

The chain has TRBV5-1 and TRBJ2-3; 9 bases are shared with TRBD2. The germline gives CDR1 SGHRS, CDR2 YFSETQ. V dropped 4 bases and J dropped 0; count of bases not matched to a gene: 6. This CDR3 region has 16 residues. CDR3 DNA sequence: TGCGCCAGCAGCCCCCGCGGGGGGGGGAGCACAGATACGCAGTATTTT. Its protein product is CASSPRGGGSTDTQYF.

This clone was picked up a small number of times. The V gene is TRBV5-1, the J gene TRBJ2-2, with D hard to call. The CDR3 contains 15 residues. The germline V gene encodes CDR1 SGHRS and CDR2 YFSETQ. The V and J ends lost 4 bases and 1 base respectively, with 11 bases between them. The CDR3 coding sequence is TGCGCCAGCAGCCCCGACCGCGGGAACACCGGGGAGCTGTTTTTT. It specifies CASSPDRGNTGELFF.

V is TRBV5-1 and J is TRBJ2-2; D is unclear. Trimming removed 2 bases from V and 2 bases from J, with 10 bases in between. This CDR3 is 15 amino acids long. Germline V gene lookup returns CDR1 SGHRS and CDR2 YFSETQ. This CDR3 reads CASSLTSQNTGELFF. CDR3 nucleotides: TGCGCCAGCAGCTTAACAAGTCAAAACACCGGGGAGCTGTTTTTT.

The chain links TRBV6-4 to TRBJ1-5, with a weak D call TRBD1 (5 bases). The CDR3 is 17 amino acids. Trimming stripped 0 bases from V and 1 base from J, with 13 bases between. Germline loops: CDR1 MRHNA, CDR2 SNTAGT. In nucleotides, the CDR3 is TGTGCCAGCAGTGACTCAACGGGGGTAGTAAGCAATCAGCCCCAGCATTTT. This sequence encodes CASSDSTGVVSNQPQHF.

The chain links TRBV6-2 or TRBV6-3 to TRBJ1-6; TRBD1 matches 7 bases. CDR3 length: 16 amino acids. V trimming: 2 bases; J trimming: 7 bases; junction bases outside the gene matches: 8. Germline values: CDR1 MNHEY, CDR2 SVGEGT. The CDR3 here is CASSYGKGQLNSPLHF. For the CDR3, the DNA is TGTGCCAGCAGTTACGGGAAGGGACAGCTAAATTCACCCCTCCACTTT.